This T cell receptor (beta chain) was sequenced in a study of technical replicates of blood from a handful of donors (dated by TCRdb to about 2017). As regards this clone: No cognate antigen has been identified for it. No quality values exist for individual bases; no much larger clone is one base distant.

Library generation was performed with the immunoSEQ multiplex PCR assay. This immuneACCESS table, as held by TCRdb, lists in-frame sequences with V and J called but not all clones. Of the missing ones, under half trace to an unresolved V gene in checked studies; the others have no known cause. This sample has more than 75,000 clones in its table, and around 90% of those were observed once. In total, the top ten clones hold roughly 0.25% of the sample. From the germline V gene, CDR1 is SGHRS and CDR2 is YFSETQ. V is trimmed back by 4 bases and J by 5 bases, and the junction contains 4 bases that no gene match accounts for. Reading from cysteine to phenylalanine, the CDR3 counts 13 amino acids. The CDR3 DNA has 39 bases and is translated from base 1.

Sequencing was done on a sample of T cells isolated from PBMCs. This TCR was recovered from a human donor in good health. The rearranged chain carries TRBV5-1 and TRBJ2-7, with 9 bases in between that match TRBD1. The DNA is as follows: TGCGCCAGCAGCGGGGGACAGGGACACGAGCAGTACTTC. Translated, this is CASSGGQGHEQYF.